The clone carrying this TCR beta chain was counted many times. Between the trimmed V and J ends, which lost 1 base and 3 bases, there was a span of 6 bases. Germline-derived CDR1 and CDR2 are LGHDT and YNNKEL (reference sequence). The CDR3 sequence is 13 residues long. These data originate in a study of regulatory T cells in long-lasting Graves disease. Documented time point: newly diagnosed GD, antithyroid drugs for less than 3 months. RNA isolated from PBMCs was used to make the TCR library. With iRepertoire HTBI primers and Arm-PCR of CDR3 regions, TCR beta libraries were built. TCRdb itself ran the multiplex PCR reads through MiXCR, one entry per CDR3 protein. The sample lists approximately 350,000 distinct CDR3 sequences, around 16% occurring once. This sample was shared with a second study, whose subject was T cells in Graves' hyperthyroidism and ophthalmopathy.

V usage is TRBV3-1 and J usage is TRBJ1-2; D is uncertain. This clonotype was obtained from a woman aged 18-35 years with Graves disease. Source: peripheral blood mononuclear cells (PBMCs), taken at new diagnosis, from a patient treated with antithyroid drugs. The CDR3 region is CASSQGTDYGYTF. The CDR3 nucleotides are TGTGCCAGCAGCCAAGGGACCGACTATGGCTACACCTTC.